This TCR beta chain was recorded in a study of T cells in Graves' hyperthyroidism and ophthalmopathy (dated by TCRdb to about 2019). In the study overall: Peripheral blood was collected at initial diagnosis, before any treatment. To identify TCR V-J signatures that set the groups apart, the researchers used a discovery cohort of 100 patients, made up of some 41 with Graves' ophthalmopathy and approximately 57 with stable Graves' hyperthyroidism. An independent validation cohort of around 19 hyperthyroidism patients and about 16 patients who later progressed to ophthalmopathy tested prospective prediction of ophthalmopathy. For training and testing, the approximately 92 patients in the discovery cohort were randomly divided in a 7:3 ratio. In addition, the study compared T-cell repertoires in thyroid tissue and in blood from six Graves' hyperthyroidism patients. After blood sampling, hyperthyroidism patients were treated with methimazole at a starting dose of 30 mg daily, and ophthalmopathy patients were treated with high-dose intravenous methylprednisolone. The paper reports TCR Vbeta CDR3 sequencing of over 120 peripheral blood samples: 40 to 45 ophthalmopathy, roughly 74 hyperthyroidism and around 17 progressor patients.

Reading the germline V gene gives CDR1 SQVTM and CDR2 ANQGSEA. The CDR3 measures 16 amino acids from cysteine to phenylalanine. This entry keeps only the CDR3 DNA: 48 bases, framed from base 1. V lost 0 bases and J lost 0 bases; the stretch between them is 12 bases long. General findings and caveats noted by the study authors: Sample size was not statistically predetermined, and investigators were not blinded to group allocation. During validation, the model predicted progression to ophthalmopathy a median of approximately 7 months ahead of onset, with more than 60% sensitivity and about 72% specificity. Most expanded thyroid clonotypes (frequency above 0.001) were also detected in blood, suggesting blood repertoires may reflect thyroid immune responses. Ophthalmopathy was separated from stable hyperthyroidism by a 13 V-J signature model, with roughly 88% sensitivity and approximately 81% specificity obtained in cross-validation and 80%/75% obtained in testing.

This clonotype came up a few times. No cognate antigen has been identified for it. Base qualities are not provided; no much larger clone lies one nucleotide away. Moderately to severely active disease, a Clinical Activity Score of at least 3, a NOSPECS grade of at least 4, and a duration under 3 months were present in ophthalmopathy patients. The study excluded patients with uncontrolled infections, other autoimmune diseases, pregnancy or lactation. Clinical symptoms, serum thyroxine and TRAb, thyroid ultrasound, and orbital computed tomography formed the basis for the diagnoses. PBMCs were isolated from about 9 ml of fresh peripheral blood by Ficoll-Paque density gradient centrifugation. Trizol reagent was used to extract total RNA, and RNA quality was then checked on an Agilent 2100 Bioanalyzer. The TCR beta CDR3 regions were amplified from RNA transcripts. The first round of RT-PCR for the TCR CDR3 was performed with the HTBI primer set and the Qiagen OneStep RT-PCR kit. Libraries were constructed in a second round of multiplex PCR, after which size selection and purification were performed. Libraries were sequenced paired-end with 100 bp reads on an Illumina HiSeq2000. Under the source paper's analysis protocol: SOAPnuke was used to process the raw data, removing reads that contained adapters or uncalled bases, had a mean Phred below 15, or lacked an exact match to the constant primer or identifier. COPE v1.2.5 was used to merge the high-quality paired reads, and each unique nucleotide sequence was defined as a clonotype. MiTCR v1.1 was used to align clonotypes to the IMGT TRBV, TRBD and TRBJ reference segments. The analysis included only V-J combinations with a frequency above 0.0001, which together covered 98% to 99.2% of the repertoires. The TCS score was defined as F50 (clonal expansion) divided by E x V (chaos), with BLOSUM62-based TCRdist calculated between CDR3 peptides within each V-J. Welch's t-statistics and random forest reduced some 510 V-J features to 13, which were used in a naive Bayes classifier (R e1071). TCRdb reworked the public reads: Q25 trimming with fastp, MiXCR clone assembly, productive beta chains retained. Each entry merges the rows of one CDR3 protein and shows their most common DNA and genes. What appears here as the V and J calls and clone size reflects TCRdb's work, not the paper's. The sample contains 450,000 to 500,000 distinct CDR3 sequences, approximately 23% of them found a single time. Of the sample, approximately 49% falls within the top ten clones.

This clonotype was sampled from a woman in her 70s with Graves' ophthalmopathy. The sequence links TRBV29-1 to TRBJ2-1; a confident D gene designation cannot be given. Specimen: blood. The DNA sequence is TGCAGCGTTGAAGATCCACAACGGAGCTCCTACAATGAGCAGTTCTTC. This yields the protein CSVEDPQRSSYNEQFF.